The sequence of this TCR beta chain was determined in a study of cytomegalovirus exposure and HLA in healthy donors (dated 2017 in TCRdb). Regarding the research as a whole: According to an earlier analysis of 587 of the donors, about 170 million T cells yielded 117 million unique TCR beta sequences and approximately 300 Gb of sequence data. An early release covering about 600 HLA-typed donors comprised roughly 300 gigabases of sequencing data and 65 million to 100 million unique TCR sequences. Among the roughly 380 genotyped donors, around 81% belonged to the genetic ancestry cluster associated with self-reported Caucasian donors. The study aimed to test whether signatures of past pathogen exposure could be identified by cataloging public T cell receptors. Using immunosequencing, the study profiled T cell repertoires from 666 subjects and related those repertoires to cytomegalovirus serostatus. Along with the approximately 650-subject first cohort, a separate validation cohort of about 110 different subjects was used. High-throughput TCR immunosequencing, statistical association of individual TCRs with disease status, and machine learning were combined to predict cytomegalovirus infection status. In a later analysis, previously published TCR beta repertoires from 666 donors were re-analyzed and high-resolution HLA genotyping was added so that TCR occurrence patterns could be studied. The later analysis used no new phenotypic data to find candidate immune exposures, relying instead on TCR beta sequences and their occurrence across donors. To decide whether each TCR beta V gene segment behaved as functional or pseudogenic, an earlier analysis of over 500 of the donors relied on high-throughput TCR beta sequencing. Donor age, sex, ethnicity and CMV serostatus were compiled together with the repertoire data. Genome-wide SNP genotypes for about 60% of the roughly 700 donors were used in a later genetic analysis, which treated that subset as a discovery cohort. All discovery cohort repertoires had been generated on a single sequencing platform. HLA typing covered class I and class II loci at four-digit resolution. The number of donors typed differed by locus, with 629-630 for A, B, C, DRB1 and DQB1, 522 for DQA1, nearly 610 for DPA1, and about 450 for DPB1. A handful of DR-DQ haplotypes were treated as single units for association and clustering because of strong linkage in the cohort. Across about 380 genotyped donors of the cohort, an average of approximately 200,000 unique TCR beta nucleotide sequences per donor were sequenced, and approximately 17% of those sequences were non-productive. Results and caveats for the whole study, not just this receptor: It was suggested by the authors that the approach could potentially be generalized to other disease states and immunological phenotypes. A cluster of highly shared sequence variants was judged likely to be a technical artifact of the sequencing pipeline. Immune exposure information for the cohort was limited to CMV serostatus. A later genetic analysis associated a missense DCLRE1C variant with V-gene and J-gene trimming of TCR beta chains, and an independent cohort replicated the association. Strong co-occurrence of HLA alleles, especially DR and DQ, made assigning TCR associations to individual alleles difficult. The cohort was sequenced for TCR beta chains only, and without alpha or paired-chain data the features that could be detected were limited. Correlated functional status among segregating V segments might reflect linkage disequilibrium, but an unknown experimental factor could not be ruled out. In a later genetic analysis, fewer N-insertions in productive TCRs were reported among donors in an Asian-associated ancestry cluster than the approximately 630-donor mean. Because some donors lacked HLA typing at each locus, the association tests relied only on the typed subset. The classifier was reported to diagnose cytomegalovirus status with high specificity and sensitivity in both the original cohort and the validation cohort. Broadly in line with IMGT annotations, most TCR beta V segments showed up in productive rearrangements about 90% or about 30% of the time in an earlier analysis of around 550 of the donors. According to a later analysis, TCR association rates differed among HLA loci, with DRB1 alleles showing the most associated TCRs and HLA-C alleles showing the fewest. According to a later analysis, most CMV-associated TCR beta chains appeared to be HLA-restricted, and the HLA associations seemed to be driven largely by CMV exposure. Three of the identified cytomegalovirus-associated TCR beta chains were confirmed in vitro to be specific for cytomegalovirus antigens. The study gave a list of under 200 TCR beta chains associated with cytomegalovirus. The presence/absence analyses assumed that sequencing depth was roughly uniform across donors, and that assumption may not be true. A later analysis reported that several top co-occurrence clusters appeared linked to parvovirus B19, influenza, CMV and Epstein-Barr virus. In a later analysis, HLA-associated TCR beta chains were found to be more clonally expanded and to have lower generation probabilities than equally common non-associated chains. Because the 87-base-pair reads could not distinguish some IMGT-functional V segments, including TRBV6-2 and TRBV6-3, those segments were excluded. Because counts were too low, roughly 18 rarely observed V segments, including chromosome 9 orphons, were left out of the earlier analysis of over 550 of the donors. Across donors, most TCR sequences were observed very rarely, whereas some public TCRs were present in many individuals. In a later analysis, about 16,000 TCR beta sequences were associated with specific HLA alleles at a false discovery rate of 0.05. A further reported finding was that TCR beta sequences accurately predicted the HLA-A and HLA-B alleles for most subjects in the first cohort.

About this clone: Its antigen is currently not known. No much larger clonotype is one base removed from it; base qualities were not supplied.

CDR1 and CDR2 are drawn from the germline V gene: MDHEN, SYDVKM. Including cysteine and phenylalanine, the CDR3 has 17 amino acids. Only CDR3 DNA remains: 51 bases, in frame from the first base. Trimming removed 3 bases from V and 1 base from J, leaving 15 bases between the germline ends. To prepare the library, the immunoSEQ multiplex PCR assay was applied. A mixture of 60 forward primers for TCR Vbeta segments and 13 reverse primers for TCR Jbeta segments was used in the multiplex PCR. The CDR3 region of rearranged TCR beta genes was amplified from genomic DNA with a multiplex PCR assay. Amplified TCR beta libraries were sequenced as 87-base-pair reads on the Illumina HiSeq System. Concerning the study's data processing: Across the roughly 600 repertoires, a later analysis counted some 81 million unique TCR beta chains, around 10 million of which were shared by at least two donors. To remove PCR and sequencing errors, raw reads were error-corrected and collapsed into unique sequences using a nearest-neighbor algorithm that merged closely related sequences. To assign V, D and J gene segments, CDR3 sequences were aligned to IMGT reference sequences. For a sequence to be retained, a match of at least six nucleotides to both a V gene segment and a J gene segment was required. A rearrangement counted as productive if the CDR3 had no stop codons and remained in frame with V and J, and every other rearrangement counted as non-productive. Following IMGT convention, CDR3 was defined as the stretch from the second conserved V-encoded cysteine up to the conserved J-encoded phenylalanine. The earlier analysis of about 610 of the donors excluded sequences that lacked an unambiguous match to a single V gene segment. An earlier analysis of a few hundred of the donors classified V segments as functional when productive rearrangements were above 56.7% and as segregating when the standard deviation between donors was above 5%. A statistical classification framework was built for diagnosing cytomegalovirus status from the catalog of TCR beta chain sequences. In a later analysis, TCR nucleotide sequences were compared against IMGT/GENE-DB human TR gene sequences so that V and J genes could be assigned. A later analysis assigned CDR3 sequences and most-parsimonious VDJ recombination scenarios with the TCRdist pipeline. In a later analysis, every TCR beta chain was defined by the combination of its CDR3 amino acid sequence and its V-gene family, and reads without a unique V-gene family were dropped. To address suspected cross-contamination and a sequencing artifact, a later analysis removed approximately 600 highly shared, low-generation-probability nucleotide sequences. In a later analysis, a clonal expansion index was calculated for each public chain from normalized within-repertoire ranks of inferred template counts. Generation probabilities in a later analysis came from a VDJ recombination model fitted to out-of-frame rearrangements, and those results were checked against IGoR. In a later analysis, hypergeometric tests were used to score TCR-TCR, TCR-HLA and TCR-CMV co-occurrence, with a repertoire-size bias correction applied to TCR pairs. A later analysis estimated false discovery rates by permuting HLA or CMV assignments 20 times. A later analysis grouped co-occurring TCRs with DBSCAN, adding TCRdist sequence similarity when clustering within HLA-allele-positive subsets. Repertoires with fewer than 30,000 or more than 120,000 public chains were left out of co-occurrence clustering, as were about 5 repertoires with anomalous nucleotide sharing. TCRdb stores this immuneACCESS table with in-frame sequences only. Part of the clones is absent; in the studies checked, under half of the shortfall reflects unresolved V genes, and no reason is known for the rest. The V and J calls and clone size come from that table; D and trimming were worked out from the DNA. The table for this sample lists 40,000 or so clones; around three quarters of them were counted only once. The top ten clones comprise about 1.5% of the sample.

The cohort was made up of 500 to 850 healthy bone marrow donors. Cohort members were all nominally healthy when sampled, although unrecorded immune exposures were likely present. The donor was CMV seronegative and was included in the group of hundreds of seronegative cohort members. A peripheral blood sample was provided by each donor, and peripheral blood mononuclear cells were used for TCR beta sequencing. The Qiagen DNeasy Blood Extraction Kit was used to extract genomic DNA from the blood cell samples. The V and J segments used are TRBV28 and TRBJ2-2; TRBD2 is a possible D gene, resting on 5 matching bases. The sequencing input was PBMCs. The clonotype originates from a man aged 30-40 years in good health and CMV-seronegative. CDR3 loop: CASSFNVGLLNTGELFF. In nucleotides, the sequence is TGTGCCAGCAGTTTTAATGTCGGACTTCTGAACACCGGGGAGCTGTTTTTT. The reference TRBV28 and TRBJ2-2 proteins fill in what lies around the CDR3, so the full variable domain reads DVKVTQSSRYLVKRTGEKVFLECVQDMDHENMFWYRQDPGLGLRLIYFSYDVKMKEKGDIPEGYSVSREKKERFSLILESASTNQTSMYLCASSFNVGLLNTGELFFGEGSRLTVL.